This entry lists 4 T cell receptor beta chains sequenced from one sample in a study of T cell repertoires in cytomegalovirus infection. No antigen has been identified for these receptors. TCRdb fed the reads into MiXCR, producing one record per CDR3 protein. The data contain 360,000 or so distinct CDR3 sequences, just under 35% of them singletons. This specimen was cultured PBMCs, taken from culture after CMV antigen stimulation. These receptors came from a human donor in good health (CMV status not recorded). Some clones in this sample may be carry-over from other donors' samples.

Many counts were recorded for this clonotype. V is TRBV7-2 and J is TRBJ1-1, with TRBD1 identical over 8 bases. J gave up 4 bases and V 5 bases, and 3 bases lay outside the gene matches. CDR3 size: 13 residues. Per germline, CDR1 SGHTA and CDR2 FQGNSA. The DNA for the CDR3 is TGTGCCAGCAGCAGTGACAGGGGCACTGAAGCTTTCTTT. It yields the protein CASSSDRGTEAFF.

This CDR3 is CASSQNRAAANTGELFF. The CDR3, as DNA: TGCGCCAGCAGCCAAAACCGGGCAGCCGCGAACACCGGGGAGCTGTTTTTT. The V and J genes are TRBV4-1 and TRBJ2-2; D not resolved. Germline assignment: CDR1 MGHRA and CDR2 YSYEKL. This CDR3 comprises 17 residues. The V gene lost 2 bases and the J gene lost 0 bases, with 13 bases spanning the gap.

V usage is TRBV19 and J usage is TRBJ1-1, with D perhaps matching TRBD1 (6 bases). This CDR3 is built from 13 residues. The germline V gene encodes CDR1 LNHDA and CDR2 SQIVND (reference sequence). The V gene lost 6 bases and the J gene lost 7 bases, with 15 bases spanning the gap. The CDR3 DNA is TGTGCCAGTAGCTGGGGGGGCTGGAATGAAGCTTTCTTT. This encodes CASSWGGWNEAFF. Drawing the rest from reference TRBV19 and TRBJ1-1, the complete variable domain is DGGITQSPKYLFRKEGQNVTLSCEQNLNHDAMYWYRQDPGQGLRLIYYSQIVNDFQKGDIAEGYSVSREKKESFPLTVTSAQKNPTAFYLCASSWGGWNEAFFGQGTRLTVV.

The chain uses TRBV29-1 and TRBJ2-2, with D perhaps matching TRBD2 (5 bases). The CDR3 covers 14 residues. V lost 6 bases and J lost 0, with 11 bases in between. Looked up from germline, CDR1 is SQVTM and CDR2 is ANQGSEA. CDR3 residues: CSVRPGTNTGELFF. CDR3 DNA: TGCAGCGTCCGACCGGGAACGAACACCGGGGAGCTGTTTTTT.